The 6 T cell receptor beta chains below were found in one sample sequenced in a study of T cells in Graves' hyperthyroidism and ophthalmopathy. The TCR beta CDR3 regions underwent amplification using RNA transcripts as the source. The HTBI primer set served for first-round RT-PCR of the TCR CDR3. MiXCR, applied by TCRdb to the multiplex PCR reads, yields one record per CDR3 protein. The sample holds over 500,000 distinct CDR3 sequences, about 15% seen once. Source material: blood. The receptors here all came from a woman aged 18-29 years with Graves' ophthalmopathy.

This clonotype was detected many times. The chain has TRBV27 and TRBJ2-1; 12 positions match TRBD2. The trim removed 6 bases at V and 10 bases at J, leaving 7 bases unmatched. CDR3 length: 14 amino acids. Germline V lookup: CDR1 MNHEY, CDR2 SMNVEV (reference sequence). The CDR3 protein is CASRGLAGQPEQFF. The CDR3 coding sequence is TGTGCCAGCAGGGGACTAGCGGGTCAGCCCGAGCAGTTCTTC.

This clonotype was seen many times. CDR3 amino acids: CASSPRTGFNQPQHF. CDR3 DNA: TGTGCCAGCAGTCCCCGGACAGGGTTCAATCAGCCCCAGCATTTT. The gene calls are TRBV12-3 or TRBV12-4 and TRBJ1-5; 8 nucleotides match TRBD1. J gave up 3 bases and V 5 bases, and 6 bases lay outside the gene matches. This CDR3 spans 15 amino acids.

Many counts were recorded for this clonotype. The chain uses TRBV6-2 or TRBV6-3 and TRBJ2-7; unclear D gene. V shed 4 bases and J shed 0 bases, with 16 bases lying between them. The CDR3 runs 16 residues. CDR1 and CDR2 (germline): MNHEY, SVGEGT. CDR3 protein: CASSSPSSTVSYEQYF. In nucleotides, the CDR3 is TGTGCCAGCAGTTCCCCCTCCTCGACGGTCTCCTACGAGCAGTACTTC.

This clonotype was counted a few times. This chain connects TRBV6-1 to TRBJ1-1; TRBD1 is a possible D gene (5 bases). The CDR3 consists of 14 residues. Trimming took off 6 bases at V and 4 bases at J, with 15 bases between the two ends. Per the germline V gene, CDR1 is MNHNS and CDR2 is SASEGT. Written as DNA, the CDR3 is TGTGCCAGCAGGAAGAGGGGAGGATTCACTGAAGCTTTCTTT. Translated: CASRKRGGFTEAFF.

The chain uses TRBV7-3 and TRBJ2-3; no definite D call. Germline CDR1 is SGHTA and CDR2 is FQGTGA. The length of the CDR3 is 13 residues. Deletions cut 5 bases from V and 6 bases from J, with 12 bases between. The CDR3 coding sequence is TGTGCCAGCAGCCCCGCCGGTTCGGATACGCAGTATTTT. Amino acid sequence: CASSPAGSDTQYF.

The chain is built from TRBV5-4 and TRBJ1-4, with a tentative D call TRBD1 (5 bases). Germline loops: CDR1 SGHNT, CDR2 YYREEE (reference sequence). The CDR3 spans 14 residues. Between the trimmed V and J ends, which lost 1 base and 8 bases, there was a span of 12 bases. The CDR3 nucleotides read TGTGCCAGCAGCTTGAGAGGGGAAGGAGAAAAACTGTTTTTT. Its translation is CASSLRGEGEKLFF.